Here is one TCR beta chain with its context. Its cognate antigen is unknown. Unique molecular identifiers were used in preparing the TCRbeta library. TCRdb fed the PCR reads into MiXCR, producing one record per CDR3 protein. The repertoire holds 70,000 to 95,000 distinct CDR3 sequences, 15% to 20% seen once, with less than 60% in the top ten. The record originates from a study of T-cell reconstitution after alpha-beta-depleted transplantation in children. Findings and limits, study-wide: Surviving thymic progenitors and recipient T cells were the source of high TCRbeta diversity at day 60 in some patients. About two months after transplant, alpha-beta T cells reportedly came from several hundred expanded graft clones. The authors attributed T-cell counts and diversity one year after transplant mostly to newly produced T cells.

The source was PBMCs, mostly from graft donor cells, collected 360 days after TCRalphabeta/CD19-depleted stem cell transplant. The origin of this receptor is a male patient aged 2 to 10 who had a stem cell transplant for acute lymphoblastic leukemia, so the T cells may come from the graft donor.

The CDR3 coding sequence is TGTGCCAGCAGGAGACAGCCCAACACTGAAGCTTTCTTT. This codes for CASRRQPNTEAFF. The rearrangement links TRBV3-1 to TRBJ1-1, with D possibly matching TRBD1 (5 bases). The CDR3 totals 13 residues. The V gene's germline CDR1 is LGHDT and CDR2 YNNKEL (reference sequence). Trimming cost V 6 bases and J 2 bases, with 10 bases left between them.